These 27 T cell receptor beta chains came from one sample sequenced in a study of cytomegalovirus exposure and HLA in healthy donors. PCR was performed using 60 Vbeta and 13 Jbeta primers. Assay used: immunoSEQ multiplex PCR; TCRdb lists only in-frame clones, some missing. The sample has under 200,000 clones, approximately 80% seen once. Material for sequencing was PBMCs. Receptor source: a man younger than 45 in good health and CMV-seronegative.

The chain combines TRBV7-2 with TRBJ1-2, with 11 bases fitting TRBD1. Germline CDR1 reads SGHTA; CDR2 reads FQGNSA. Germline trimming cut 0 bases from V and 8 bases from J; bases unmatched to any gene: 8. The CDR3 consists of 16 residues. The DNA of the CDR3 is TGTGCCAGCAGCTTAGCTCTGGAGGACAGGGGGCAAGGCTACACCTTC. This sequence encodes CASSLALEDRGQGYTF.

The J gene is TRBJ1-2, the V gene TRBV9; a possible D gene is TRBD1 (6 bases). V lost 0 bases to trimming and J lost 0 bases, with 12 bases between them. The germline V gene has CDR1 SGDLS and CDR2 YYNGEE. This CDR3 is 16 amino acids long. In nucleotides, the CDR3 is TGTGCCAGCAGCGTAGACATGGGACAAACTAACTATGGCTACACCTTC. Its translation: CASSVDMGQTNYGYTF.

The V gene is TRBV5-1, the J gene TRBJ2-2; TRBD2 matches 8 bases. CDR1 is SGHRS and CDR2 is YFSETQ in the germline V gene. Losses at the gene ends were 3 bases for V and 0 bases for J; bases not matched to a gene: 4. The CDR3 consists of 16 residues. CDR3 residues: CASSSGTRSNTGELFF. The CDR3 DNA reads TGCGCCAGCAGCTCCGGGACTAGGTCGAACACCGGGGAGCTGTTTTTT. Together with reference TRBV5-1 and TRBJ2-2, the CDR3 gives the full variable domain: KAGVTQTPRYLIKTRGQQVTLSCSPISGHRSVSWYQQTPGQGLQFLFEYFSETQRNKGNFPGRFSGRQFSNSRSEMNVSTLELGDSALYLCASSSGTRSNTGELFFGEGSRLTVL.

The chain uses TRBV6-5 and TRBJ2-7; 7 nucleotides align to TRBD1. V lost 5 bases and J lost 0; bases outside the gene matches: 7. Germline V gene data show CDR1 as MNHEY and CDR2 as SVGAGI. This CDR3 is built from 15 residues. CDR3 sequence: CASSRTGLNSYEQYF. As DNA, the CDR3 is TGTGCCAGCAGTAGGACAGGCCTGAACTCCTACGAGCAGTACTTC.

The chain links TRBV6-1 to TRBJ1-2; TRBD1 matches at 7 bases. The CDR3 runs to 13 residues. Germline lookup yields CDR1 MNHNS and CDR2 SASEGT. V trimming: 6 bases; J trimming: 4 bases; junction bases outside the gene matches: 5. The CDR3 is CASRPGQSYGYTF. The CDR3 DNA sequence: TGTGCCAGCAGACCGGGACAGTCCTATGGCTACACCTTC.

This chain connects TRBV7-9 to TRBJ1-5, with D possibly being TRBD1 (5 bases). Germline CDR1 reads SEHNR; CDR2 reads FQNEAQ (reference sequence). Trimming shortened V by 1 base and J by 0 bases, and 7 bases separated the two germline ends. This CDR3 contains 15 residues. CDR3 in DNA: TGTGCCAGCAGCTTAGTAGGGGATAGCAATCAGCCCCAGCATTTT. Protein product: CASSLVGDSNQPQHF.

This chain uses TRBV5-1 with TRBJ2-5; D is perhaps TRBD1 (6 bases). The CDR3 length is 15 residues. The germline CDR1 and CDR2 sequences are SGHRS and YFSETQ. V gave up 2 bases and J gave up 2 bases, with 13 bases separating them. The CDR3 DNA follows: TGCGCCAGCAGCTTAGGGGGACCGAGACAAGAGACCCAGTACTTC. Amino acid sequence: CASSLGGPRQETQYF.

The chain employs TRBV27 and TRBJ1-1, with 8 bases matching TRBD1. Per the germline V gene, CDR1 is MNHEY and CDR2 is SMNVEV (reference sequence). V lost 7 bases, J lost 3 bases, and 10 bases stayed unmatched. The CDR3 is 15 residues long. Here the CDR3 DNA reads TGTGCCAGCAAAGAAAGACAGGGGAGGGACACTGAAGCTTTCTTT. Its translation is CASKERQGRDTEAFF.

The rearrangement uses TRBV11-2 and TRBJ2-2; D might be TRBD2 (5 bases). The germline V and J ends were trimmed by 3 bases and 4 bases, with 6 bases remaining between them. Germline V gene lookup returns CDR1 SGHAT and CDR2 FQNNGV. This CDR3 comprises 13 residues. The CDR3 loop reads CASSFTSTGELFF. The CDR3 DNA is TGTGCCAGCAGCTTTACTAGCACCGGGGAGCTGTTTTTT.

The chain recombines TRBV7-3 with TRBJ1-6; D perhaps matches TRBD1 (5 bases). From germline, CDR1 is SGHTA and CDR2 FQGTGA. The CDR3 loop spans 15 amino acids. V lost 5 bases and J lost 7, with 15 bases in between. For the CDR3, the DNA is TGTGCCAGCAGCCTCACGGGACTGGTAAATTCACCCCTCCACTTT. Amino acids: CASSLTGLVNSPLHF.

This clone appeared a few times. V gene TRBV21-1 combines with J gene TRBJ2-3; TRBD2, as called in the table, went unchecked against the DNA. TRBV21-1 corresponds to a pseudogene. The CDR3 totals 18 residues. Here the CDR3 DNA reads TGTGCCAGCAGCAAAGTTGACAAACTAGCGGGATGCGCAGATACGCAGTATTTT. Its translation is CASSKVDKLAGCADTQYF.

The chain combines TRBV7-8 with TRBJ2-2; D unclear. Germline V gene lookup returns CDR1 SGHVS and CDR2 FQNEAQ. Deletions cut 3 bases from V and 6 bases from J, with 11 bases between. The CDR3 extends over 14 amino acids. As DNA, the CDR3 is TGTGCCAGCAGCTTGGAGACTTCGGCCGGGGAGCTGTTTTTT. It specifies CASSLETSAGELFF. The full variable domain, its missing parts supplied by reference TRBV7-8 and TRBJ2-2, is GAGVSQSPRYKVAKRGQDVALRCDPISGHVSLFWYQQALGQGPEFLTYFQNEAQLDKSGLPSDRFFAERPEGSVSTLKIQRTQQEDSAVYLCASSLETSAGELFFGEGSRLTVL.

This sequence joins TRBV19 and TRBJ2-7; 10 nucleotides align to TRBD1. Trimming removed 2 bases from V and 0 bases from J; junction bases left unmatched: 7. CDR3 length: 17 amino acids. Germline V gene data show CDR1 as LNHDA and CDR2 as SQIVND (reference sequence). CDR3 bases: TGTGCCAGTAGTATACTCCCGACAGGGGGCAGCTCCTACGAGCAGTACTTC. Its translation: CASSILPTGGSSYEQYF.

The genes are TRBV6-5 and TRBJ2-5; perhaps TRBD2 as D (6 bases). This CDR3 is 13 amino acids long. Trimming took 7 bases from V and 7 from J, leaving 16 bases between them. The germline V gene encodes CDR1 MNHEY and CDR2 SVGAGI. This chain's CDR3 is CASTLTTGGTQYF. In DNA form, the CDR3 reads TGTGCCAGCACTTTGACCACCGGGGGGACCCAGTACTTC.

This sequence joins TRBV13 and TRBJ2-7, with a tentative D call TRBD2 (5 bases). The CDR3 has 14 residues. Looked up from germline, CDR1 is PRHDT and CDR2 is FYEKMQ (reference sequence). Trimming took 4 bases from V and 4 from J, leaving 14 bases between them. The CDR3 bases are TGTGCCAGCAGCTCGTATCCGGGAAATTACGAGCAGTACTTC. It is translated as CASSSYPGNYEQYF.

This clone was detected only a few times. The chain joins TRBV27 to TRBJ2-5; TRBD2 is a possible D gene (7 bases). Deletions cut 0 bases from V and 5 bases from J, with 13 bases between. This CDR3 has 15 amino acids. The germline V gene encodes CDR1 MNHEY and CDR2 SMNVEV (reference sequence). Here the CDR3 DNA reads TGTGCCAGCAGTTTATCGAGGGGGGGAATGGAGACCCAGTACTTC. Its translation is CASSLSRGGMETQYF.

The V call is TRBV19, the J call TRBJ2-5, with 11 nucleotides matching TRBD1. V lost 5 bases and J lost 5; bases outside the gene matches: 10. The CDR3 has 16 amino acids. CDR1 is LNHDA, CDR2 SQIVND, per germline (reference sequence). The CDR3 here is CASSPRGTGGRETQYF. In nucleotides, the CDR3 is TGTGCCAGTAGTCCGCGAGGGACAGGGGGTCGCGAGACCCAGTACTTC. The full variable domain, with the rest looked up from reference TRBV19 and TRBJ2-5, is DGGITQSPKYLFRKEGQNVTLSCEQNLNHDAMYWYRQDPGQGLRLIYYSQIVNDFQKGDIAEGYSVSREKKESFPLTVTSAQKNPTAFYLCASSPRGTGGRETQYFGPGTRLLVL.

The chain combines TRBV6-5 with TRBJ1-2; 7 bases align to TRBD1. CDR3 length: 15 amino acids. Germline-derived CDR1 and CDR2 are MNHEY and SVGAGI. V shed 5 bases and J 0 bases; nucleotides not matched to a gene: 6. The CDR3 region is CASSRTGTTNYGYTF. The CDR3 DNA follows: TGTGCCAGCAGTCGGACAGGCACCACTAACTATGGCTACACCTTC.

The gene calls are TRBV6-5 and TRBJ1-5; 8 positions match TRBD1. The germline gives CDR1 MNHEY, CDR2 SVGAGI. CDR3 size: 15 residues. J gave up 4 bases and V 0 bases, and 2 bases lay outside the gene matches. The CDR3, as DNA: TGTGCCAGCAGTTACTCGAACAGGGGGAATCAGCCCCAGCATTTT. The encoded protein is CASSYSNRGNQPQHF.

Comments on this clone: One junction end disagrees with the germline gene, perhaps due to a read error. J is TRBJ1-5 and V is TRBV9; TRBD1 aligns across 8 bases. CDR3 length: 15 amino acids. The germline CDR1 and CDR2 sequences are SGDLS and YYNGEE. CDR3 bases: TGTGCCAGCAGAGTAGACAGGGGTAGCAATCAGCCCCAGCATTTT. Amino acids: CASRVDRGSNQPQHF. The full variable domain, rest sourced from reference TRBV9 and TRBJ1-5, is DSGVTQTPKHLITATGQRVTLRCSPRSGDLSVYWYQQSLDQGLQFLIQYYNGEERAKGNILERFSAQQFPDLHSELNLSSLELGDSALYFCASRVDRGSNQPQHFGDGTRLSIL.

The chain uses TRBV6-6 and TRBJ1-6; D call uncertain. Germline V lookup: CDR1 MNHNY, CDR2 SVGAGI (reference sequence). The CDR3 loop spans 15 amino acids. V was trimmed by 0 bases and J by 4 bases, leaving 7 bases between them. The CDR3 DNA follows: TGTGCCAGCAGTTACTCATCGGGGTATAATTCACCCCTCCACTTT. As protein: CASSYSSGYNSPLHF.

This chain uses TRBV28 with TRBJ1-4, with no clear D. The V and J ends lost 1 base and 7 bases respectively, with 10 bases between them. This CDR3 contains 14 residues. The germline V gene has CDR1 MDHEN and CDR2 SYDVKM. The CDR3 DNA follows: TGTGCCAGCAGTTTATCAGGAAAGGTTGAAAAACTGTTTTTT. This encodes CASSLSGKVEKLFF.

The V gene is TRBV10-1, the J gene TRBJ1-1, with 9 bases lining up with TRBD1. The CDR3 spans 14 residues. Germline V gene sequence: CDR1 WNHNN, CDR2 SYGVQD (reference sequence). V was clipped by 3 bases and J by 6 bases; unmatched bases: 5. The CDR3: CASSDSRTGAEAFF. CDR3 DNA: TGCGCCAGCAGTGACAGCAGGACAGGGGCTGAAGCTTTCTTT.

The chain employs TRBV10-1 and TRBJ1-1, with no clear D. The CDR3 sequence is 14 residues long. From germline, CDR1 is WNHNN and CDR2 SYGVQD (reference sequence). Trimming left V 0 bases short and J 5 bases short, with 10 bases between. CDR3 in amino acids: CASSESGGSTEAFF. CDR3 bases: TGCGCCAGCAGTGAGTCTGGAGGGTCAACTGAAGCTTTCTTT.

J is TRBJ2-1 and V is TRBV5-1, with a weak D call TRBD2 (6 bases). CDR3 size: 12 residues. Trimming cost V 0 bases and J 9 bases, with 7 bases left between them. From germline, CDR1 is SGHRS and CDR2 YFSETQ. CDR3 in amino acids: CASSLGEAEQFF. CDR3 bases: TGCGCCAGCAGCTTGGGGGAGGCTGAGCAGTTCTTC.

This chain links TRBV7-9 with TRBJ2-1; 14 nucleotides agree with TRBD2. The CDR3 is made up of 16 amino acids. In germline, CDR1 is SEHNR, CDR2 FQNEAQ (reference sequence). J was trimmed by 15 bases and V by 0 bases; bases with no gene match: 10. CDR3 sequence: CASSLAGTSGGNRVFF. In DNA form, the CDR3 reads TGTGCCAGCAGCTTAGCGGGGACTAGCGGGGGAAACAGAGTGTTCTTC.

The chain links TRBV2 to TRBJ2-7; 7 bases are a match to TRBD2. The germline CDR1 and CDR2 sequences are SNHLY and FYNNEI. V lost 7 bases to trimming and J lost 4 bases; unmatched junction nucleotides: 10. The CDR3 runs to 14 residues. The CDR3 region is CASTPQRGMYEQYF. The CDR3 nucleotides are TGTGCCAGCACCCCCCAGCGGGGCATGTACGAGCAGTACTTC.